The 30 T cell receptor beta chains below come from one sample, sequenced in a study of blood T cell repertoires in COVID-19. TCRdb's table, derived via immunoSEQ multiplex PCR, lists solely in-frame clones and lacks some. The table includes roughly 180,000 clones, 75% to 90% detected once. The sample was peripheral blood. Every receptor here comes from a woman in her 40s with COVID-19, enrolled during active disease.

The CDR3: CASSVVSGETEAFF. In nucleotides, the CDR3 is TGTGCCAGCAGCGTAGTGTCAGGGGAAACTGAAGCTTTCTTT. The chain is built from TRBV9 and TRBJ1-1; a possible D gene is TRBD1 (6 bases). CDR1 is SGDLS, CDR2 YYNGEE, per germline. With 0 bases removed from V and 5 bases from J, the gap between germline ends came to 11 bases. CDR3 length: 14 amino acids. The full variable domain, rest sourced from reference TRBV9 and TRBJ1-1, is DSGVTQTPKHLITATGQRVTLRCSPRSGDLSVYWYQQSLDQGLQFLIQYYNGEERAKGNILERFSAQQFPDLHSELNLSSLELGDSALYFCASSVVSGETEAFFGQGTRLTVV.

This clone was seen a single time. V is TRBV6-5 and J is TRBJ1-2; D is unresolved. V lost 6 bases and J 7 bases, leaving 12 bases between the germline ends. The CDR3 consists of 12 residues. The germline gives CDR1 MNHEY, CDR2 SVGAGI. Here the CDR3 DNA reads TGTGCCAGCAGCCTACGGGGAGGTGGCTACACCTTC. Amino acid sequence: CASSLRGGGYTF.

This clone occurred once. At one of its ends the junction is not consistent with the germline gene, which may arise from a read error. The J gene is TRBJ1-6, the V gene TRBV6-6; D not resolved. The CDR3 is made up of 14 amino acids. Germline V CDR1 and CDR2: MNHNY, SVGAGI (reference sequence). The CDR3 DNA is TGTGCCAGCAGTTTCCCGGGAGATAACTCACCCCTCCACTTT. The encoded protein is CASSFPGDNSPLHF.

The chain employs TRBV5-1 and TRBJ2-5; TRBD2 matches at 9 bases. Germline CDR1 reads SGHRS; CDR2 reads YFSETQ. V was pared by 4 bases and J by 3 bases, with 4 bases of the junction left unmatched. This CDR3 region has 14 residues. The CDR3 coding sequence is TGCGCCAGCAGCCCAATAGCGGGGGAAGAGACCCAGTACTTC. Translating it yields CASSPIAGEETQYF.

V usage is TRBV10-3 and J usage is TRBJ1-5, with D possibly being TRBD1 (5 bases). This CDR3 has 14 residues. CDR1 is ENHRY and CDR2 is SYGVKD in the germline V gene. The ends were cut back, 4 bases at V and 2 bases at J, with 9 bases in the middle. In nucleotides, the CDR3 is TGTGCCATCAGTGTGGGGGAGGGCAATCAGCCCCAGCATTTT. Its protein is CAISVGEGNQPQHF.

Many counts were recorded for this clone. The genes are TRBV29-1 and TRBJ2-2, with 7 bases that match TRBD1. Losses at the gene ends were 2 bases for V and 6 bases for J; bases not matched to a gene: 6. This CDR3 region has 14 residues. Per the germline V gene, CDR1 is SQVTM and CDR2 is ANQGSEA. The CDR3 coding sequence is TGCAGCGTTGAAAGACAGGGCCCAGCCGGGGAGCTGTTTTTT. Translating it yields CSVERQGPAGELFF.

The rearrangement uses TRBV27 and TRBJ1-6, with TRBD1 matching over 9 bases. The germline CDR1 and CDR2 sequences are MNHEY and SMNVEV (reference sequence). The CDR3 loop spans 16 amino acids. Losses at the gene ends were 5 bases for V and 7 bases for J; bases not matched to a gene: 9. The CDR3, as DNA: TGTGCCAGCAGTAGAGACAGGGGGAATCCAAATTCACCCCTCCACTTT. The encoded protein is CASSRDRGNPNSPLHF.

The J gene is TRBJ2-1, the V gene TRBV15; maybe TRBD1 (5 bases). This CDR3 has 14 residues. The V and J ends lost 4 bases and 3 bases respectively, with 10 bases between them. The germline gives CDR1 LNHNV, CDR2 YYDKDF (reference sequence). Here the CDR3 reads CATSNRMVYNEQFF. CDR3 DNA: TGTGCCACCAGCAACAGGATGGTCTACAATGAGCAGTTCTTC.

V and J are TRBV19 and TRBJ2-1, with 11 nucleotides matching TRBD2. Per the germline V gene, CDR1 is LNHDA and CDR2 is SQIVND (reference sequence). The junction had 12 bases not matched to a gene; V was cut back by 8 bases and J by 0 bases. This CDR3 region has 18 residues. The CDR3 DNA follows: TGTGCCAGTCGACGACTAGCGGGAAGCCCGAGCTCCTACAATGAGCAGTTCTTC. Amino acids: CASRRLAGSPSSYNEQFF.

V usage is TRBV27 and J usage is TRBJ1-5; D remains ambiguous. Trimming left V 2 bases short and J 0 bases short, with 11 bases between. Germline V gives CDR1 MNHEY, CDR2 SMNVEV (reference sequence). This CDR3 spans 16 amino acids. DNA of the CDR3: TGTGCCAGCAGTTTAGTGGCAGGAAATAGCAATCAGCCCCAGCATTTT. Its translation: CASSLVAGNSNQPQHF.

In DNA form, the CDR3 reads TGTGCCAGCAGTGAAGCCCGACTAGTCGGGGGCTACACCTTC. It translates to CASSEARLVGGYTF. J is TRBJ1-2 and V is TRBV2, with D unresolved. The CDR3 length is 14 residues. Between the trimmed V and J ends, which lost 0 bases and 8 bases, there was a span of 13 bases. The V gene's germline CDR1 is SNHLY and CDR2 FYNNEI.

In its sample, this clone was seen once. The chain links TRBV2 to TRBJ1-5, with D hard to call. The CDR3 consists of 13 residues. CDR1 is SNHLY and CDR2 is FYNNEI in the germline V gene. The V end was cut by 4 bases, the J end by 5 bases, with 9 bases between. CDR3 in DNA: TGTGCCAGCAGTGTGATCCGGGATCAGCCCCAGCATTTT. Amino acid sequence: CASSVIRDQPQHF.

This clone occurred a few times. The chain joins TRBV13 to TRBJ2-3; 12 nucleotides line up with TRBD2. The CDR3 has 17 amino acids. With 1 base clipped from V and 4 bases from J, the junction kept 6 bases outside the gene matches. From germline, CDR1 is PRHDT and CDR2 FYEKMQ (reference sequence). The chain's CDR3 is CASSLELLAGGSDTQYF. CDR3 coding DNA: TGTGCCAGCAGCTTAGAGTTACTAGCGGGAGGTTCAGATACGCAGTATTTT.

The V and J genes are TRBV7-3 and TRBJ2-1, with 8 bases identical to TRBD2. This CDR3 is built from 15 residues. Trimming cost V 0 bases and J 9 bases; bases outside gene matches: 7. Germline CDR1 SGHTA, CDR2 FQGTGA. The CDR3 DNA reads TGTGCCAGCAGCTTAACAGCGGGGGCTGGGGGTGAGCAGTTCTTC. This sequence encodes CASSLTAGAGGEQFF.

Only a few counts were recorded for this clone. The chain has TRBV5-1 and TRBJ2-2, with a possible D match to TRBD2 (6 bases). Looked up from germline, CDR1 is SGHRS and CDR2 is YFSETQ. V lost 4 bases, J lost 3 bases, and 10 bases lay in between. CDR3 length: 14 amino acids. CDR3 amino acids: CASSQTSHTGELFF. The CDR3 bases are TGCGCCAGCAGCCAAACTAGCCACACCGGGGAGCTGTTTTTT. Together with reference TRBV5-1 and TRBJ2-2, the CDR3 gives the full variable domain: KAGVTQTPRYLIKTRGQQVTLSCSPISGHRSVSWYQQTPGQGLQFLFEYFSETQRNKGNFPGRFSGRQFSNSRSEMNVSTLELGDSALYLCASSQTSHTGELFFGEGSRLTVL.

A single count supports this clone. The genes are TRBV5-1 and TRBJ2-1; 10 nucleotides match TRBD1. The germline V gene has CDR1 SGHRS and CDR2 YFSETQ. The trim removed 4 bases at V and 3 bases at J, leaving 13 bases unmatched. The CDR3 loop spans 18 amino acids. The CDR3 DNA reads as TGCGCCAGCAGCACGCGGGACAGGGGAATAAATTTCTACAATGAGCAGTTCTTC. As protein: CASSTRDRGINFYNEQFF.

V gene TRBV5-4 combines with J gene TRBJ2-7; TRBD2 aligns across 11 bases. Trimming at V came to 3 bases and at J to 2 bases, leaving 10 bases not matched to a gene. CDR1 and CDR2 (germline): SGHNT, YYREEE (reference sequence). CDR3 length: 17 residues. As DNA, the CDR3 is TGTGCCAGCAGCTCGGAACTAGCGGGAGAAAGAACCTACGAGCAGTACTTC. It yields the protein CASSSELAGERTYEQYF.

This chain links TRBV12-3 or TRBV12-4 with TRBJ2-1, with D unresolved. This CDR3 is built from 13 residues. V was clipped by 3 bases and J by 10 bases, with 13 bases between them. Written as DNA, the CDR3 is TGTGCCAGCAGTTTCGACCGTTCCGGGGAGCAGTTCTTC. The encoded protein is CASSFDRSGEQFF.

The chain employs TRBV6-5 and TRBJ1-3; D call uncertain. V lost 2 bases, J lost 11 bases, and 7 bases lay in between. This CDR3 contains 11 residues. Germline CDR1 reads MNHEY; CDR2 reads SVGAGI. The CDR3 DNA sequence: TGTGCCAGCAGTTACGGTGGCTCCATATATTTT. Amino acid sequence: CASSYGGSIYF.

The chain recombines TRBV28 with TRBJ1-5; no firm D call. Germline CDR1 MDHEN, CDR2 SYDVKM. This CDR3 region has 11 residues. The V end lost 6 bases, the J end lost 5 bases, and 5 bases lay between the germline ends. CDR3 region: CASSLDQPQHF. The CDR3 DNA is TGTGCCAGCAGCCTCGATCAGCCCCAGCATTTT.

This CDR3 reads CASSRTPTSGVTGELFF. The CDR3 coding sequence is TGTGCCAGCAGCCGTACCCCGACTAGCGGAGTCACCGGGGAGCTGTTTTTT. V gene TRBV3-1 (or the pseudogene TRBV3-2) combines with J gene TRBJ2-2, with TRBD2 matching over 9 bases. V shed 4 bases, J shed 4 bases, and the junction held 10 bases outside the gene matches. CDR1 and CDR2 (germline): LGHDT, YNNKEL (reference sequence). This CDR3 has 17 amino acids.

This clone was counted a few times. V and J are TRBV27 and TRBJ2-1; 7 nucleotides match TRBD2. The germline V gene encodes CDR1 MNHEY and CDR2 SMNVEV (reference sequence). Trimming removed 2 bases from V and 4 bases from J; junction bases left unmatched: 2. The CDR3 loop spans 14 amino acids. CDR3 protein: CASSLLAEYNEQFF. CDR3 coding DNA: TGTGCCAGCAGTTTACTAGCGGAATACAATGAGCAGTTCTTC.

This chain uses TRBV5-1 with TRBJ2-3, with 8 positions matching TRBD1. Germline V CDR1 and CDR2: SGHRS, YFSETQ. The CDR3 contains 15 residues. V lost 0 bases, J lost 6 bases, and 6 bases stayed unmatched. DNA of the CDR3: TGCGCCAGCAGCTTGGCGCAGGGGGCGGAGGATACGCAGTATTTT. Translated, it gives CASSLAQGAEDTQYF.

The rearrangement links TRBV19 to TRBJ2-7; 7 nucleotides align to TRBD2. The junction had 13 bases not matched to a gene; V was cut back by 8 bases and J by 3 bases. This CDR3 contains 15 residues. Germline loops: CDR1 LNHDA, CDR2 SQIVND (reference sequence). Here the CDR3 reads CASDHRASGNYEQYF. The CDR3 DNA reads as TGTGCCAGTGATCATCGGGCTAGCGGTAACTACGAGCAGTACTTC.

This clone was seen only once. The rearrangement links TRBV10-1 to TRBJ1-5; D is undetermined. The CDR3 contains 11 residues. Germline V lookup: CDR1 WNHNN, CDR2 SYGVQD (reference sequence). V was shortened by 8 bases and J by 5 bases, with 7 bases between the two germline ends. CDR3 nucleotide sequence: TGCGCCAGCGGCGACTATCAGCCCCAGCATTTT. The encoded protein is CASGDYQPQHF.

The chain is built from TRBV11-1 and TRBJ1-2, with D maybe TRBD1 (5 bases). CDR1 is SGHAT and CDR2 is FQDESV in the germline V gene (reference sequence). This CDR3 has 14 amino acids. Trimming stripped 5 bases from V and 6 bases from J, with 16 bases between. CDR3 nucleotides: TGTGCCAGCAGCCCGCGTTGGGGGGTGGATGGCTACACCTTC. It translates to CASSPRWGVDGYTF. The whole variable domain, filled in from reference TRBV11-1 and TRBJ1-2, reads EAEVAQSPRYKITEKSQAVAFWCDPISGHATLYWYRQILGQGPELLVQFQDESVVDDSQLPKDRFSAERLKGVDSTLKIQPAELGDSAMYLCASSPRWGVDGYTFGSGTRLTVV.

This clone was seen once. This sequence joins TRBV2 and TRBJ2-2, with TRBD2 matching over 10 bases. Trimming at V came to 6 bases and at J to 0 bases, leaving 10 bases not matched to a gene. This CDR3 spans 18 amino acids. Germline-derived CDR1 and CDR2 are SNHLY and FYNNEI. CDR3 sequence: CASRGRLAGVTNTGELFF. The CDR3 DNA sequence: TGTGCCAGCAGAGGGCGGCTAGCGGGGGTCACGAACACCGGGGAGCTGTTTTTT. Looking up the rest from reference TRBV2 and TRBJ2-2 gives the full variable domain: EPEVTQTPSHQVTQMGQEVILRCVPISNHLYFYWYRQILGQKVEFLVSFYNNEISEKSEIFDDQFSVERPDGSNFTLKIRSTKLEDSAMYFCASRGRLAGVTNTGELFFGEGSRLTVL.

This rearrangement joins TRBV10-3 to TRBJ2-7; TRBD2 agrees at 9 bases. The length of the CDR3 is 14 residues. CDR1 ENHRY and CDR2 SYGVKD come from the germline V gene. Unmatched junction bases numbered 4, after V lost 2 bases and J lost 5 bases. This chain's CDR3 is CAISELGTSNEQYF. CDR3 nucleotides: TGTGCCATCAGTGAGCTAGGGACTAGCAACGAGCAGTACTTC.

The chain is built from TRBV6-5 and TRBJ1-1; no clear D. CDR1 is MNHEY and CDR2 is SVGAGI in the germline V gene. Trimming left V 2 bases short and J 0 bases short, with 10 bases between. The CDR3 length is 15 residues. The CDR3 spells CASSYELGLNTEAFF. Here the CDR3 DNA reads TGTGCCAGCAGTTACGAGCTCGGTTTGAACACTGAAGCTTTCTTT.

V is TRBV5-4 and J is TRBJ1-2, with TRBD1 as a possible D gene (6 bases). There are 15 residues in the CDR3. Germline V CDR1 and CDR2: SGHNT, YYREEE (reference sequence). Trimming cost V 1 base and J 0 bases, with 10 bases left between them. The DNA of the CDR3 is TGTGCCAGCAGCTTGACAGGGCGAGCTAACTATGGCTACACCTTC. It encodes CASSLTGRANYGYTF.